This record covers a single T cell receptor beta chain. The entry originates in a study of OX40 agonist ivuxolimab in advanced cancers. Produced via immunoSEQ multiplex PCR; TCRdb's table is partial and in-frame only. The data contain roughly 61,000 clones, roughly 92% of them singletons. This CDR3 is 12 amino acids long. After removal of 8 bases from V and 6 bases from J, the junction contained 4 bases not matched to a gene. Germline values: CDR1 MGHDK, CDR2 SYGVNS. This specimen was CD4+ or CD8+ T cells sorted from blood, taken in a trial of the OX40 agonist ivuxolimab. The TCR originated in an adult with an advanced solid tumor such as melanoma, head and neck, liver or kidney cancer. The chain is built from TRBV25-1 and TRBJ2-7; 10 bases match TRBD1. The CDR3 is CASSTGGSEQYF. In nucleotides, the CDR3 is TGTGCCAGCTCGACAGGGGGCAGCGAGCAGTACTTC.